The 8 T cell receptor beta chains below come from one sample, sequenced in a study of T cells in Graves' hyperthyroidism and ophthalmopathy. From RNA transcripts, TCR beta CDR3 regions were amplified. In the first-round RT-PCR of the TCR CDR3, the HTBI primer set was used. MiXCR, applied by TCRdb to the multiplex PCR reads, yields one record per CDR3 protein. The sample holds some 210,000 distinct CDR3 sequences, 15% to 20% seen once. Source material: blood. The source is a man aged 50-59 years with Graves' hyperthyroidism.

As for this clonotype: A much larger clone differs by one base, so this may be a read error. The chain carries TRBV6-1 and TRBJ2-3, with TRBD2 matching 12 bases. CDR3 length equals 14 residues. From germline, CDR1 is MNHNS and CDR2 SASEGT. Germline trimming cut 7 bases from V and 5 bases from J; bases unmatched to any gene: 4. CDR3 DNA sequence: TGTGCCAGCACTCCTAGCGGGAGGGTAGATACGCAGTATTTT. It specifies CASTPSGRVDTQYF.

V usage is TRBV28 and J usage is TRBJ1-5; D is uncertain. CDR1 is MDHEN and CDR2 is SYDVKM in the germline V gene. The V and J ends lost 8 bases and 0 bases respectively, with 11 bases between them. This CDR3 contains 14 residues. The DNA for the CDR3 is TGTGCCAGCGATACGGCCTATAGCAATCAGCCCCAGCATTTT. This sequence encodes CASDTAYSNQPQHF.

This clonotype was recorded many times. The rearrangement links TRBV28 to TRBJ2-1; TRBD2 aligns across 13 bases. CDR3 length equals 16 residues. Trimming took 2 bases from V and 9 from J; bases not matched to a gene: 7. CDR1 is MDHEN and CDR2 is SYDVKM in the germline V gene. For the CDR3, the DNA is TGTGCCAGCAGTTTACGGCCCGGGACTAGCGGGATTGAGCAGTTCTTC. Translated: CASSLRPGTSGIEQFF.

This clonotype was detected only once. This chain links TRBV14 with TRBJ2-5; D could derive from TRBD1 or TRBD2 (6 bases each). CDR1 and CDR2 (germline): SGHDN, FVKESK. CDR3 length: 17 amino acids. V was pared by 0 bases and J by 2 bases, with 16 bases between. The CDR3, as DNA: TGTGCCAGCAGCCAAGATAGGGAAAAAGGGGGGCAAGAGACCCAGTACTTC. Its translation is CASSQDREKGGQETQYF.

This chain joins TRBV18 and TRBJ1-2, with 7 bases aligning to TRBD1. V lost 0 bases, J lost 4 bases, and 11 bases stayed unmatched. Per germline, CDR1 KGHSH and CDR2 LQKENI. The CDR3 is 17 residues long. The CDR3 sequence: CASSPPCLMDRCYGYTF. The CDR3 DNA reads TGTGCCAGCTCACCACCGTGTCTAATGGACAGGTGCTATGGCTACACCTTC.

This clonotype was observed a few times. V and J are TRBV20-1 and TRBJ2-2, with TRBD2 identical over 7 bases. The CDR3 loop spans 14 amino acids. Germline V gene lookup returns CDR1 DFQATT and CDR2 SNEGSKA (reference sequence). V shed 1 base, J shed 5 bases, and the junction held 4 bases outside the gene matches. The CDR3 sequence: CSARVGGGTGELFF. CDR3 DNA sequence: TGCAGTGCTAGAGTGGGGGGAGGGACCGGGGAGCTGTTTTTT.

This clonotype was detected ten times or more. In DNA, the CDR3 is TGTGCCAGCAGCCCCGGGACTTCTTACAATGAGCAGTTCTTC. Its protein product is CASSPGTSYNEQFF. The chain employs TRBV11-1 and TRBJ2-1, with a possible D match to TRBD2 (6 bases). Germline CDR1 and CDR2: SGHAT and FQDESV (reference sequence). Trimming stripped 5 bases from V and 4 bases from J, with 12 bases between. This CDR3 contains 14 residues.

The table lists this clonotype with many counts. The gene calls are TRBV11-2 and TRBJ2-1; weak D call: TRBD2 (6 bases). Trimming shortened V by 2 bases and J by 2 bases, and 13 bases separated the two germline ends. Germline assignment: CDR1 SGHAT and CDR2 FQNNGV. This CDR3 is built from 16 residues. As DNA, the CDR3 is TGTGCCAGCAGCTTAAAACTAGCACACCCCTACAATGAGCAGTTCTTC. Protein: CASSLKLAHPYNEQFF.